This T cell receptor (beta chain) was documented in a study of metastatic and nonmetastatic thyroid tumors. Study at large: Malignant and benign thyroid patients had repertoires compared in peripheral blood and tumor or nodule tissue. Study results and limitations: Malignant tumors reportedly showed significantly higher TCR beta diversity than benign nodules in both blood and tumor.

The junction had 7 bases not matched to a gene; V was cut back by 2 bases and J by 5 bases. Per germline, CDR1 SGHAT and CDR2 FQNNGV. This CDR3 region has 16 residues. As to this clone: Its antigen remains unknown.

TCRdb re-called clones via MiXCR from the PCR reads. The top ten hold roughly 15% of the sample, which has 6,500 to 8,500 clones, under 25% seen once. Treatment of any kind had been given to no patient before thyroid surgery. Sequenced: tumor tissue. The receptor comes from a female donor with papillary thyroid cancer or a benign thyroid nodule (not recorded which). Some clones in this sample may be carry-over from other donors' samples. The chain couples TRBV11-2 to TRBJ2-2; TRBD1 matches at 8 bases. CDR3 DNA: TGTGCCAGCAGCTTATTCGGACAGGGCAAAACCGGGGAGCTGTTTTTT. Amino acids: CASSLFGQGKTGELFF.